A selection of T cell receptor beta chains follows, all from one sample in a study of human T cells and chemical hapten exposure. MiXCR, applied by TCRdb to the 5' RACE reads, yields one record per CDR3 protein. The sample comprises approximately 150,000 distinct CDR3 sequences, 4.1% of which are singletons, and over 1.3% rests with the top ten. Receptors originate from a female donor in good health. CDR3s include the opening cysteine and the closing phenylalanine or tryptophan. The D gene is left open where the match is weak. Not all rows give a size; the values are once, few, many and, for expanded clones, a class.

CDR3 length: 14; clone size: many; D gene: TRBD1; V gene: TRBV7-9; J gene: TRBJ2-7; CDR3 protein: CASSLRDSSYEQYF; CDR3 DNA: TGTGCCAGCAGCCTCCGGGACAGCTCCTACGAGCAGTACTTC
CDR3 length: 14; clone size: many; D gene: NA; V gene: TRBV2; J gene: TRBJ2-3; CDR3 protein: CARNAILGTDTQYF; CDR3 DNA: TGTGCCAGGAACGCCATACTGGGCACAGATACGCAGTATTTT
CDR3 length: 16; clone size: NA; D gene: TRBD1; V gene: TRBV7-9; J gene: TRBJ1-1; CDR3 protein: CASSLLGTGGNTEAFF; CDR3 DNA: TGTGCCAGCAGCTTATTAGGGACAGGGGGGAACACTGAAGCTTTCTTT
CDR3 length: 13; clone size: many; D gene: TRBD2; V gene: TRBV6-1; J gene: TRBJ2-7; CDR3 protein: CASSHSGGYEQYF; CDR3 DNA: TGTGCCAGCAGTCACAGCGGGGGTTACGAGCAGTACTTC
CDR3 length: 12; clone size: few; D gene: TRBD1; V gene: TRBV29-1; J gene: TRBJ2-7; CDR3 protein: CSSRTGSYEQYF; CDR3 DNA: TGCAGCTCCCGGACAGGGTCCTACGAGCAGTACTTC
CDR3 length: 15; clone size: many; D gene: NA; V gene: TRBV6-2/TRBV6-3; J gene: TRBJ2-1; CDR3 protein: CASTTDGGPYNEQFF; CDR3 DNA: TGTGCCAGCACAACGGACGGGGGACCCTACAATGAGCAGTTCTTC
CDR3 length: 15; clone size: many; D gene: NA; V gene: TRBV12-3/TRBV12-4; J gene: TRBJ2-3; CDR3 protein: CASRRPSPGTDTQYF; CDR3 DNA: TGTGCCAGCAGACGACCGAGCCCCGGCACAGATACGCAGTATTTT
CDR3 length: 17; clone size: many; D gene: TRBD2; V gene: TRBV28; J gene: TRBJ2-3; CDR3 protein: CASSLRVSGFSTDTQYF; CDR3 DNA: TGTGCCAGCAGTTTACGTGTTAGCGGGTTTAGCACAGATACGCAGTATTTT
CDR3 length: 15; clone size: few; D gene: NA; V gene: TRBV20-1; J gene: TRBJ2-7; CDR3 protein: CSARPRTVWSYEQYF; CDR3 DNA: TGCAGTGCTAGACCACGGACAGTCTGGTCCTACGAGCAGTACTTC
CDR3 length: 12; clone size: many; D gene: NA; V gene: TRBV18; J gene: TRBJ2-3; CDR3 protein: CASSPTEDTQYF; CDR3 DNA: TGTGCCAGCTCACCAACCGAAGATACGCAGTATTTT
CDR3 length: 16; clone size: many; D gene: NA; V gene: TRBV7-2; J gene: TRBJ2-5; CDR3 protein: CASSFGAGALQETQYF; CDR3 DNA: TGTGCCAGCAGCTTTGGGGCGGGGGCCCTCCAAGAGACCCAGTACTTC
CDR3 length: 19; clone size: many; D gene: NA; V gene: TRBV6-5; J gene: TRBJ1-5; CDR3 protein: CASLIYVIGHRSRNQPQHF; CDR3 DNA: TGTGCCAGCCTCATATATGTAATCGGACACCGATCCAGGAATCAGCCCCAGCATTTT
CDR3 length: 15; clone size: many; D gene: NA; V gene: TRBV2; J gene: TRBJ2-5; CDR3 protein: CASSESVAAQETQYF; CDR3 DNA: TGTGCCAGCAGTGAGAGCGTGGCGGCGCAAGAGACCCAGTACTTC
CDR3 length: 15; clone size: many; D gene: NA; V gene: TRBV6-5; J gene: TRBJ1-1; CDR3 protein: CASSWSRQENTEAFF; CDR3 DNA: TGTGCCAGCAGTTGGAGCCGACAGGAGAACACTGAAGCTTTCTTT
CDR3 length: 13; clone size: many; D gene: NA; V gene: TRBV7-9; J gene: TRBJ1-1; CDR3 protein: CAVGEGQPTEAFF; CDR3 DNA: TGTGCCGTCGGGGAGGGTCAGCCCACTGAAGCTTTCTTT
CDR3 length: 16; clone size: many; D gene: NA; V gene: TRBV4-1; J gene: TRBJ2-1; CDR3 protein: CASSQDRASSYNEQFF; CDR3 DNA: TGCGCCAGCAGCCAAGATAGAGCGAGCTCCTACAATGAGCAGTTCTTC
CDR3 length: 14; clone size: many; D gene: NA; V gene: TRBV20-1; J gene: TRBJ1-1; CDR3 protein: CSARLYGGLAEAFF; CDR3 DNA: TGCAGTGCTAGACTTTATGGGGGATTAGCTGAAGCTTTCTTT
CDR3 length: 14; clone size: many; D gene: TRBD1; V gene: TRBV6-6; J gene: TRBJ1-2; CDR3 protein: CASSYVQGAGGYTF; CDR3 DNA: TGTGCCAGCAGTTACGTCCAGGGGGCCGGAGGCTACACCTTC
CDR3 length: 16; clone size: NA; D gene: NA; V gene: TRBV20-1; J gene: TRBJ2-6; CDR3 protein: CSARAPGQAGANVLTF; CDR3 DNA: TGCAGTGCTAGAGCACCAGGGCAGGCGGGGGCCAACGTCCTGACTTTC
CDR3 length: 16; clone size: many; D gene: TRBD2; V gene: TRBV20-1; J gene: TRBJ2-1; CDR3 protein: CSARDIAGGLYNEQFF; CDR3 DNA: TGCAGTGCTAGAGACATAGCGGGGGGGCTCTACAATGAGCAGTTCTTC
CDR3 length: 14; clone size: many; D gene: TRBD1; V gene: TRBV7-2; J gene: TRBJ1-5; CDR3 protein: CASSTGGSNQPQHF; CDR3 DNA: TGTGCCAGCAGCACAGGGGGTAGCAATCAGCCCCAGCATTTT
CDR3 length: 13; clone size: many; D gene: NA; V gene: TRBV7-2; J gene: TRBJ2-7; CDR3 protein: CASSLSALYEQYF; CDR3 DNA: TGTGCCAGCAGCTTATCGGCTTTGTACGAGCAGTACTTC